This TCR beta chain was retrieved from a study of T cells in Graves' hyperthyroidism and ophthalmopathy. Trimming removed 6 bases from V and 3 bases from J, with 9 bases in between. From germline, CDR1 is SQVTM and CDR2 ANQGSEA. This CDR3 spans 11 amino acids. This clonotype was counted a few times. Amplification of TCR beta CDR3 regions was performed using RNA transcripts as template. With the HTBI primer set, the TCR CDR3 went through a first round of RT-PCR. A single record per CDR3 protein comes from TCRdb applying MiXCR to the multiplex PCR reads. The sample comprises hundreds of thousands of distinct CDR3 sequences, 15% to 18% of which are singletons, and almost 8% rests with the top ten. An absence of ophthalmopathy progression within 18 months meant stable Graves' hyperthyroidism. Source material for PBMCs was around 10 ml fresh peripheral blood.

The receptor comes from a woman between 18 and 30 years old with Graves' hyperthyroidism. The J gene is TRBJ2-7, the V gene TRBV29-1, with D uncertain. Specimen: blood. The CDR3 bases are TGCAGCGTAGTGCTACGCTACGAGCAGTACTTC. Its protein product is CSVVLRYEQYF.